This T cell receptor beta chain was captured in a study of cytomegalovirus exposure and HLA in healthy donors. Study conclusions and caveats: A missense DCLRE1C variant was associated with V- and J-gene trimming of TCR beta chains in a later analysis, and an independent cohort replicated the association. A later analysis by the authors found several of the most significant clusters apparently linked to common viral pathogens.

PCR employed 60 Vbeta and 13 Jbeta primers. Method: immunoSEQ multiplex PCR; TCRdb's copy keeps in-frame clones and lacks some. The sample lists 83,000 or so clones, about four fifths occurring once. Healthy bone marrow donors made up the donors. There are 14 residues in the CDR3. Per germline, CDR1 SNHLY and CDR2 FYNNEI. V gave up 7 bases and J gave up 4 bases; unmatched junction bases: 6. This clone was recorded only once. Its antigen is still unknown. The sample consisted of PBMCs. This receptor was taken from a woman aged 40 to 49 in good health and CMV-seropositive. V usage is TRBV2 and J usage is TRBJ1-3; TRBD1 agrees at 8 bases. DNA of the CDR3: TGTGCCAGCATCCGTGGACAGGGAGGAAACACCATATATTTT. This translates into CASIRGQGGNTIYF. Drawing the rest from reference TRBV2 and TRBJ1-3, the complete variable domain is EPEVTQTPSHQVTQMGQEVILRCVPISNHLYFYWYRQILGQKVEFLVSFYNNEISEKSEIFDDQFSVERPDGSNFTLKIRSTKLEDSAMYFCASIRGQGGNTIYFGEGSWLTVV.